What follows are 12 T cell receptor beta chains derived from one specimen sequenced in a study of T cell responses to AZD1222 COVID-19 vaccine. Profiled with immunoSEQ multiplex PCR; TCRdb holds only in-frame clones, not every one. Of fewer than 90,000 clones in the sample, 90% to 95% were seen once. The sequencing used peripheral blood, collected 28 days after the second AZD1222 dose. These receptors all come from an adult who received the AZD1222 COVID-19 vaccine.

The gene calls are TRBV28 and TRBJ1-2; no clear D gene. This CDR3 region has 13 residues. V was trimmed by 2 bases and J by 6 bases, leaving 10 bases between them. The germline CDR1 and CDR2 sequences are MDHEN and SYDVKM. The CDR3 protein is CASSLGLVHGYTF. The DNA for the CDR3 is TGTGCCAGCAGTTTAGGGCTGGTGCATGGCTACACCTTC.

The V gene is TRBV28, the J gene TRBJ1-1, with TRBD1 identical over 9 bases. CDR1 MDHEN and CDR2 SYDVKM come from the germline V gene. This CDR3 is built from 14 residues. V shed 6 bases, J shed 5 bases, and the junction held 7 bases outside the gene matches. CDR3 in amino acids: CASRPGQGGTEAFF. In DNA form, the CDR3 reads TGTGCCAGCAGACCGGGACAGGGTGGAACTGAAGCTTTCTTT.

The genes are TRBV5-4 and TRBJ1-2, with D tentatively TRBD1 (5 bases). CDR3 length: 14 residues. Looked up from germline, CDR1 is SGHNT and CDR2 is YYREEE (reference sequence). Deletions cut 4 bases from V and 4 bases from J, with 14 bases between. The CDR3 coding sequence is TGTGCCAGCAGCCCAGATGGGAGGGGCTATGGCTACACCTTC. Protein: CASSPDGRGYGYTF.

The chain recombines TRBV6-4 with TRBJ1-4; TRBD1 aligns across 9 bases. This CDR3 is built from 14 residues. The trim removed 5 bases at V and 7 bases at J, leaving 5 bases unmatched. Germline values: CDR1 MRHNA, CDR2 SNTAGT. In nucleotides, the CDR3 is TGTGCCAGCAGTCCCACAGGGGGCGGTGAAAAACTGTTTTTT. Protein: CASSPTGGGEKLFF.

CDR3 coding DNA: TGTGCCAGCAGCTTCGGCGACAGAGGCACTGAAGCTTTCTTT. It encodes CASSFGDRGTEAFF. This chain connects TRBV5-6 to TRBJ1-1, with D possibly matching TRBD1 (5 bases). From germline, CDR1 is SGHDT and CDR2 YYEEEE. V was cut by 2 bases and J by 4 bases, with 12 bases left in between. The CDR3 runs to 14 residues.

In its sample, this clone was seen once. The chain links TRBV5-1 to TRBJ1-1, with 10 positions matching TRBD1. CDR1 and CDR2 (germline): SGHRS, YFSETQ. This CDR3 is 13 amino acids long. Trimming removed 4 bases from V and 10 bases from J; junction bases left unmatched: 7. This CDR3 reads CASSHGTGEGAFF. The CDR3 nucleotides read TGCGCCAGCAGCCACGGGACAGGGGAAGGAGCTTTCTTT.

This clone was seen once. The rearrangement links TRBV3-1 (or the pseudogene TRBV3-2) to TRBJ1-2, with D unresolved. The CDR3 covers 13 residues. V lost 4 bases, J lost 2 bases, and 8 bases lay in between. Germline lookup yields CDR1 LGHDT and CDR2 YNNKEL (reference sequence). The CDR3 spells CASSLGGNYGYTF. The CDR3 DNA sequence: TGTGCCAGCAGCCTAGGAGGGAACTATGGCTACACCTTC.

The chain employs TRBV29-1 and TRBJ1-1, with TRBD1 matching over 10 bases. The J segment lost 4 bases and the V segment lost 4 bases, leaving 3 bases of the junction unmatched. Germline V gene data show CDR1 as SQVTM and CDR2 as ANQGSEA. The CDR3 length is 13 residues. The CDR3 bases are TGCAGCGTTGGGGACAGGGGTCCCACTGAAGCTTTCTTT. Its translation: CSVGDRGPTEAFF.

V is TRBV9 and J is TRBJ1-6; a weak D match, TRBD1 (6 bases). The CDR3 is made up of 16 amino acids. Trimming shortened V by 1 base and J by 8 bases, and 16 bases separated the two germline ends. Germline CDR1 and CDR2: SGDLS and YYNGEE. This CDR3 is CASSVRGSTGHSPLHF. The CDR3 DNA reads as TGTGCCAGCAGCGTAAGGGGGTCGACAGGCCATTCACCCCTCCACTTT.

This rearrangement joins TRBV9 to TRBJ2-5; the match to TRBD2 covers 10 bases. V shed 4 bases, J shed 5 bases, and the junction held 11 bases outside the gene matches. This CDR3 spans 16 amino acids. From germline, CDR1 is SGDLS and CDR2 YYNGEE. DNA for the CDR3: TGTGCCAGCAGCCAAGGGGCTAGCGGGGGCGGGGAGACCCAGTACTTC. Its translation is CASSQGASGGGETQYF.

Here the CDR3 DNA reads TGCAGCGTTTTCGGACAAGAGGGCCTCTACGAGCAGTACTTC. Amino acid sequence: CSVFGQEGLYEQYF. The chain couples TRBV29-1 to TRBJ2-7; the D gene could be TRBD1 or TRBD2 (5 bases each). The CDR3 covers 14 residues. In germline, CDR1 is SQVTM, CDR2 ANQGSEA. Trimming took 5 bases from V and 3 from J, leaving 17 bases between them.

The chain joins TRBV3-1 (or the pseudogene TRBV3-2) to TRBJ1-2; 9 positions match TRBD1. The V and J ends lost 0 bases and 8 bases, in that order; junction bases with no gene match: 10. Germline V CDR1 and CDR2: LGHDT, YNNKEL (reference sequence). The CDR3 extends over 16 amino acids. CDR3 DNA: TGTGCCAGCAGCCAAGACTGGGAACAGGGGGCGATGGGCTACACCTTC. It yields the protein CASSQDWEQGAMGYTF.